This is a list of T cell receptor beta chains from one sample in a study of blood T cell repertoires in COVID-19. Method: immunoSEQ multiplex PCR; TCRdb's copy keeps in-frame clones and lacks some. This table has 200,000 to 250,000 clones, under 90% appearing once. The sample comprised peripheral blood. These receptors were taken from a man aged 25-40 years with active or convalescent COVID-19. Both conserved end residues are part of each CDR3. Each record gives: D gene, J gene, clone size, V gene, CDR3 DNA, CDR3 protein. D genes are given only for firm matches. For some rows the clone size is stated as once, few or many, or as a class when expanded; others skip it.

>.|TRBJ2-7|few|TRBV19
TGTGCCAGTGCTTTTTGGACTGGGAGCTCCTACGAGCAGTACTTC
CASAFWTGSSYEQYF
>TRBD2|TRBJ2-6|once|TRBV24-1
TGTGCCACCAGTGACCCTGGGAGGGGAAAAGATGGGGCCAACGTCCTGACTTTC
CATSDPGRGKDGANVLTF
>TRBD2|TRBJ2-7|once|TRBV2
TGTGCCAGCCGGGACGGGGGGAGCTCCTACGAGCAGTACTTC
CASRDGGSSYEQYF
>.|TRBJ2-7|.|TRBV5-4
TGTGCCAGCAGCTTGGGGGCCTCTTCTCTCTCCTACGAGCAGTACTTC
CASSLGASSLSYEQYF
>.|TRBJ1-1|few|TRBV5-1
TGCGCCAGCAGTCTTGGTGCGGCGCCGAACACTGAAGCTTTCTTT
CASSLGAAPNTEAFF
>.|TRBJ2-7|many|TRBV4-3
TGCGCCAGCAGCCAAGTGGGCGGGAACTCCTACGAGCAGTACTTC
CASSQVGGNSYEQYF
>.|TRBJ1-4|.|TRBV7-8
TGTGCCAGCGCAACAACGGGGGGCGTAGGTGAAAAACTGTTTTTT
CASATTGGVGEKLFF
>.|TRBJ1-5|once|TRBV6-4
TGTGCCAGCAGTAAATCGGGTAGCGGTCAGCCCCAGCATTTT
CASSKSGSGQPQHF
>.|TRBJ1-2|.|TRBV27
TGTGCCAGTCGAGCCTCCCTTAACTATGGCTACACCTTC
CASRASLNYGYTF
>.|TRBJ1-6|.|TRBV28
TGTGCCAGCAGCGAGATCCGGGACAACTATAATTCACCCCTCCACTTT
CASSEIRDNYNSPLHF
>.|TRBJ2-2|.|TRBV3-1/TRBV3-2
TGTGCCAGCAGCCAAGGGGACTCGAGGGTGCGCGCCGGGGAGCTGTTTTTT
CASSQGDSRVRAGELFF
>TRBD1|TRBJ1-1|.|TRBV3-1/TRBV3-2
TGTGCCAGCAGCCAGATCCCCACTCCGAAAATACCAGGGGGCGCCCAAACTGAAGCTTTCTTT
CASSQIPTPKIPGGAQTEAFF
>TRBD1|TRBJ1-2|.|TRBV9
TGTGCCAGCAGCGTAGGAGGGACAGGGTCCTATGGCTACACCTTC
CASSVGGTGSYGYTF
>.|TRBJ2-3|.|TRBV28
TGTGCCAGCAGTACCTCTAGGCTCCGCCGCGGAGATACGCAGTATTTT
CASSTSRLRRGDTQYF
>.|TRBJ2-5|.|TRBV10-2
TGCGCCAGCAGTGAGTCTGACAGTCAAGAGACCCAGTACTTC
CASSESDSQETQYF
>.|TRBJ2-5|.|TRBV7-9
TGTGCCAGCAGCAGAAGTTACGGGGTTGGAGAGACCCAGTACTTC
CASSRSYGVGETQYF
>.|TRBJ1-6|.|TRBV5-1
TGCGCCAGCAGCTTGGAAATCGGAGGGAACAATTCACCCCTCCACTTT
CASSLEIGGNNSPLHF
>.|TRBJ1-3|.|TRBV4-3
TGCGCCAGCAGCCAAGATGGGAGCCGAGGAAACACCATATATTTT
CASSQDGSRGNTIYF
>.|TRBJ2-5|once|TRBV25-1
TGTGCCAGCAGTGAAGGGTGGGGGGAGGTTCGGGAGACCCAGTACTTC
CASSEGWGEVRETQYF
>.|TRBJ2-1|.|TRBV7-8
TGTGCCAGCAGCCCCAGTACCAATGCGCAGTTCTTC
CASSPSTNAQFF